This TCR beta chain was sequenced in a study of T cells in Graves' hyperthyroidism and ophthalmopathy. The CDR3 regions of TCR beta were amplified from RNA transcripts. The TCR CDR3 was amplified in a first-round RT-PCR using the HTBI primer set. TCRdb reprocessed the multiplex PCR reads via MiXCR and lists one record per CDR3 protein. The data contain more than 500,000 distinct CDR3 sequences, about 15% of them singletons. Germline CDR1 and CDR2: GTSNPN and SVGIG (reference sequence). CDR3 length: 15 amino acids. V lost 3 bases to trimming and J lost 1 base; unmatched junction nucleotides: 5. The TCR was taken from a woman between 40 and 50 years old with Graves' hyperthyroidism. The chain carries TRBV30 and TRBJ2-5, with TRBD2 identical over 10 bases. Sample: blood. Here the CDR3 reads CAWRKAGGGQETQYF. DNA of the CDR3: TGTGCCTGGAGAAAAGCGGGAGGGGGCCAAGAGACCCAGTACTTC. The whole variable domain, filled in from reference TRBV30 and TRBJ2-5, reads SQTIHQWPATLVQPVGSPLSLECTVEGTSNPNLYWYRQAAGRGLQLLFYSVGIGQISSEVPQNLSASRPQDRQFILSSKKLLLSDSGFYLCAWRKAGGGQETQYFGPGTRLLVL.